The next 32 T cell receptor beta chains were all read from a single sample in a study of read filtering for tumor transcriptome and immune sequencing. The library was built from about 400 ng RNA with molecular barcoded adaptors for alpha/delta and beta/gamma chains. MiXCR, applied by TCRdb to the reads, yields one record per CDR3 protein. The data contain about 54,000 distinct CDR3 sequences, approximately 13% of them singletons. Material: a population of CD138-negative cells sorted from bone marrow. The receptors shown here come from a donor aged 40 or older with multiple myeloma.

This chain uses TRBV18 with TRBJ2-1; D not resolved. The germline V and J ends were trimmed by 2 bases and 5 bases, with 4 bases remaining between them. This CDR3 contains 12 residues. Germline V gene lookup returns CDR1 KGHSH and CDR2 LQKENI. CDR3 amino acids: CASSPVNNEQFF. CDR3 nucleotide sequence: TGTGCCAGCTCACCAGTTAACAATGAGCAGTTCTTC. The variable domain in full, with the rest retrieved from reference TRBV18 and TRBJ2-1, is NAGVMQNPRHLVRRRGQEARLRCSPMKGHSHVYWYRQLPEEGLKFMVYLQKENIIDESGMPKERFSAEFPKEGPSILRIQQVVRGDSAAYFCASSPVNNEQFFGPGTRLTVL.

The rearrangement joins TRBV20-1 to TRBJ1-1, with D perhaps TRBD1 (6 bases). Between the trimmed V and J ends, which lost 4 bases and 2 bases, there was a span of 14 bases. The CDR3 consists of 14 residues. Germline V gene data show CDR1 as DFQATT and CDR2 as SNEGSKA (reference sequence). This CDR3 is CSANRVVGNTEAFF. As DNA, the CDR3 is TGCAGTGCTAACAGGGTTGTAGGAAACACTGAAGCTTTCTTT.

The chain recombines TRBV11-2 with TRBJ2-5, with D possibly TRBD1 on 5 matching bases. Germline CDR1 and CDR2: SGHAT and FQNNGV. V lost 7 bases and J 4 bases, leaving 10 bases between the germline ends. This CDR3 region has 12 residues. The CDR3 is CASTLQGETQYF. The CDR3 DNA sequence: TGTGCCAGCACGCTCCAGGGAGAGACCCAGTACTTC. The variable domain in full, with the rest retrieved from reference TRBV11-2 and TRBJ2-5, is EAGVAQSPRYKIIEKRQSVAFWCNPISGHATLYWYQQILGQGPKLLIQFQNNGVVDDSQLPKDRFSAERLKGVDSTLKIQPAKLEDSAVYLCASTLQGETQYFGPGTRLLVL.

This clonotype has a count of ten or more. V and J are TRBV20-1 and TRBJ1-5; TRBD1 might be the D (5 bases). The CDR3 runs 14 residues. V was cut by 3 bases and J by 1 base, with 10 bases left in between. Germline CDR1 reads DFQATT; CDR2 reads SNEGSKA (reference sequence). The CDR3 loop reads CSASLGGSNQPQHF. In nucleotides, the CDR3 is TGCAGTGCTAGTTTGGGGGGAAGCAATCAGCCCCAGCATTTT.

This clonotype was counted many times. The chain recombines TRBV11-2 with TRBJ1-5; no clear D. The germline gives CDR1 SGHAT, CDR2 FQNNGV. This CDR3 comprises 16 residues. V lost 0 bases and J 4 bases, leaving 13 bases between the germline ends. CDR3 DNA: TGTGCCAGCAGCTTAGAGGGTGGGCTAAGTAATCAGCCCCAGCATTTT. Its protein product is CASSLEGGLSNQPQHF.

This clonotype has a count of ten or more. The chain is built from TRBV7-3 and TRBJ2-1; 11 nucleotides agree with TRBD2. The CDR3 contains 15 residues. With V trimmed by 6 bases and J by 2 bases, 3 bases remained unmatched. From germline, CDR1 is SGHTA and CDR2 FQGTGA. For the CDR3, the DNA is TGTGCCAGCAGACCGACTAGCGGGGCCTACAATGAGCAGTTCTTC. It codes for CASRPTSGAYNEQFF.

With respect to this clonotype: Since a much larger clone is just one base distant, this may be a read error. J is TRBJ2-7 and V is TRBV6-5, with D unresolved. The CDR3 is 11 residues long. Germline CDR1 and CDR2: MNHEY and SVGAGI. The CDR3 nucleotides are TGTGCCAGCACCCGGTTTGGCGAGCTGTACTTC. Translated, it gives CASTRFGELYF.

In its sample, this clonotype was seen many times. This chain connects TRBV5-1 to TRBJ1-5; D is possibly TRBD1 (6 bases). Germline CDR1 is SGHRS and CDR2 is YFSETQ. V lost 0 bases and J 4 bases, leaving 11 bases between the germline ends. CDR3 size: 15 residues. Here the CDR3 DNA reads TGCGCCAGCAGCTTGGCCGGGACACTGAATCAGCCCCAGCATTTT. Amino acids: CASSLAGTLNQPQHF.

This clonotype appeared many times. The CDR3 nucleotides are TGTGCCAGCAGACTAGACGTCGTGGAGACCCAGTACTTC. Translation gives CASRLDVVETQYF. This chain links TRBV6-2 or TRBV6-3 with TRBJ2-5; a weak D match, TRBD2 (5 bases). CDR3 size: 13 residues. From germline, CDR1 is MNHEY and CDR2 SVGEGT. V was clipped by 6 bases and J by 5 bases, with 13 bases between them.

This clonotype came up many times. This sequence joins TRBV14 and TRBJ2-7, with D unresolved. This CDR3 contains 12 residues. Trimming shortened V by 4 bases and J by 3 bases, and 7 bases separated the two germline ends. Looked up from germline, CDR1 is SGHDN and CDR2 is FVKESK. CDR3 in amino acids: CASSLLGYEQYF. CDR3 in DNA: TGTGCCAGCAGCCTTCTAGGCTACGAGCAGTACTTC.

This clonotype was observed many times. The V and J genes are TRBV20-1 and TRBJ2-7; 7 bases align to TRBD1. The CDR3 runs 14 residues. V was pared by 5 bases and J by 3 bases, with 10 bases of the junction left unmatched. Per germline, CDR1 DFQATT and CDR2 SNEGSKA (reference sequence). The CDR3 region is CSAGFGQVLYEQYF. For the CDR3, the DNA is TGCAGTGCTGGGTTCGGACAGGTTCTCTACGAGCAGTACTTC.

This clonotype was picked up many times. The chain links TRBV7-9 to TRBJ2-1; 8 bases align to TRBD1. This CDR3 contains 16 residues. V lost 5 bases to trimming and J lost 4 bases; unmatched junction nucleotides: 10. CDR1 SEHNR and CDR2 FQNEAQ come from the germline V gene (reference sequence). The DNA for the CDR3 is TGTGCCAGCAGCGGACAGGGCCGAGGGGAATACAATGAGCAGTTCTTC. It codes for CASSGQGRGEYNEQFF.

This clonotype was counted ten times or more. One end of the junction varies from germline; a read error may be responsible. The V gene is TRBV3-1, the J gene TRBJ2-3; TRBD2 is a possible D gene (5 bases). Germline V lookup: CDR1 LGHDT, CDR2 YNNKEL (reference sequence). The CDR3 sequence is 14 residues long. CDR3 bases: TGTGCCAGCAGCCAAGGGGCTAGCAGAGATACGCAGTATTTT. Protein product: CASSQGASRDTQYF.

This clonotype was found a few times. V usage is TRBV5-4 and J usage is TRBJ2-5; 13 nucleotides match TRBD2. The CDR3 totals 18 residues. The trim removed 4 bases at V and 3 bases at J, leaving 12 bases unmatched. The V gene's germline CDR1 is SGHNT and CDR2 YYREEE (reference sequence). The chain's CDR3 is CASSPGTSGETIKETQYF. CDR3 in DNA: TGTGCCAGCAGCCCGGGGACTAGCGGGGAGACGATTAAAGAGACCCAGTACTTC.

There are a few counts of this clonotype. The chain couples TRBV11-1 to TRBJ2-5; tentatively, D is TRBD1 or TRBD2 (5 bases each). V was pared by 1 base and J by 6 bases, with 9 bases between. The CDR3 spans 13 residues. In germline, CDR1 is SGHAT, CDR2 FQDESV (reference sequence). For the CDR3, the DNA is TGTGCCAGCAGCTTAGGGGGGAGAAAGACCCAGTACTTC. Translating gives CASSLGGRKTQYF. Combining the CDR3 with reference TRBV11-1 and TRBJ2-5 gives the whole variable domain EAEVAQSPRYKITEKSQAVAFWCDPISGHATLYWYRQILGQGPELLVQFQDESVVDDSQLPKDRFSAERLKGVDSTLKIQPAELGDSAMYLCASSLGGRKTQYFGPGTRLLVL.

This clonotype was counted only a few times. The chain carries TRBV29-1 and TRBJ2-5; D gene uncertain. The germline V gene encodes CDR1 SQVTM and CDR2 ANQGSEA. The CDR3 consists of 12 residues. V dropped 8 bases and J dropped 0 bases, with 10 bases sitting between them. The CDR3 DNA sequence: TGCAGCTCGTCAGCGAACCAAGAGACCCAGTACTTC. It yields the protein CSSSANQETQYF.

This clonotype has ten or more counts. The chain employs TRBV29-1 and TRBJ2-3, with D tentatively TRBD1 (5 bases). Germline values: CDR1 SQVTM, CDR2 ANQGSEA. V gave up 3 bases and J gave up 1 base, with 23 bases separating them. The CDR3 runs to 18 residues. The CDR3 sequence is CSVDQGLYSTIGTDTQYF. As DNA, the CDR3 is TGCAGCGTTGACCAGGGTTTGTATTCGACAATCGGCACAGATACGCAGTATTTT.

This clonotype was detected only a few times. The genes are TRBV27 and TRBJ1-4; D might be TRBD1 (5 bases). V shed 0 bases and J shed 4 bases, with 12 bases lying between them. Per germline, CDR1 MNHEY and CDR2 SMNVEV (reference sequence). The CDR3 loop spans 16 amino acids. The CDR3 spells CASSLSPGPGNEKLFF. The CDR3 bases are TGTGCCAGCAGTTTATCCCCAGGGCCGGGTAATGAAAAACTGTTTTTT.

The sample holds many counts of this clonotype. This chain links TRBV6-2 or TRBV6-3 with TRBJ2-7, with TRBD1 identical over 8 bases. The J segment lost 9 bases and the V segment lost 10 bases, leaving 14 bases of the junction unmatched. The length of the CDR3 is 13 residues. The germline V gene has CDR1 MNHEY and CDR2 SVGEGT. The CDR3 DNA reads TGTGCCACCGCAGAGACAGGGGTTGGATTGCAGTACTTC. Residues: CATAETGVGLQYF.

This clonotype was picked up many times. The rearrangement uses TRBV7-2 and TRBJ1-4; TRBD1 matches 8 bases. The germline V gene has CDR1 SGHTA and CDR2 FQGNSA. There are 17 residues in the CDR3. Trimming at V came to 5 bases and at J to 4 bases, leaving 12 bases not matched to a gene. In DNA, the CDR3 is TGTGCCAGCAGCCCGCTCCCCCCCAGGGGGCTTAATGAAAAACTGTTTTTT. Its protein is CASSPLPPRGLNEKLFF.

Comment on this clonotype: A junction boundary mismatches the germline segment, possibly from a read error. The rearrangement links TRBV29-1 to TRBJ1-1; D may be TRBD1 (5 bases). The CDR3 runs 13 residues. Germline CDR1 reads SQVTM; CDR2 reads ANQGSEA. The CDR3 region has the DNA TGCAGCGTTGGGTCGACAGCGAACACTGAAGCTCTCTTT. It encodes CSVGSTANTEALF.

This clonotype showed up many times. The CDR3 is CASSHRDRANTEAFF. As DNA, the CDR3 is TGTGCCAGCAGTCATAGGGACAGGGCGAACACTGAAGCTTTCTTT. The chain employs TRBV12-3 or TRBV12-4 and TRBJ1-1; the match to TRBD1 covers 9 bases. Trimming at V came to 5 bases and at J to 1 base, leaving 5 bases not matched to a gene. This CDR3 is 15 amino acids long.

Ten or more counts support this clonotype. V usage is TRBV18 and J usage is TRBJ2-1, with 9 bases aligning to TRBD1. After removal of 5 bases from V and 7 bases from J, the junction contained 12 bases not matched to a gene. The germline CDR1 and CDR2 sequences are KGHSH and LQKENI. The CDR3 length is 16 residues. This CDR3 is CASSSNPGQGVNEQFF. In nucleotides, the CDR3 is TGTGCCAGCTCATCCAACCCGGGACAGGGTGTGAATGAGCAGTTCTTC.

The table lists this clonotype with a few counts. The J gene is TRBJ2-6, the V gene TRBV4-1; D call uncertain. V lost 8 bases, J lost 1 base, and 3 bases lay in between. Per germline, CDR1 MGHRA and CDR2 YSYEKL. The CDR3 has 12 amino acids. The CDR3 protein is CASLSGANVLTF. The CDR3 coding sequence is TGCGCCAGCCTTTCTGGGGCCAACGTCCTGACTTTC.

This clonotype was recorded many times. CDR3 DNA: TGTGCCAGCAGCCAAGATTATCGGACAGGGAAGGGGCCATGGCAGCCCCAGCATTTT. It specifies CASSQDYRTGKGPWQPQHF. This chain joins TRBV3-1 and TRBJ1-5; TRBD1 matches at 8 bases. V lost 0 bases and J lost 7; bases outside the gene matches: 17. This CDR3 contains 19 residues. CDR1 and CDR2 from the germline V gene are LGHDT and YNNKEL (reference sequence).

This clonotype was seen more than once but under ten times. The chain has TRBV10-1 and TRBJ2-1; D remains unclear. Germline CDR1 reads WNHNN; CDR2 reads SYGVQD (reference sequence). The CDR3 is 14 amino acids. V was shortened by 5 bases and J by 7 bases, with 15 bases between the two germline ends. The CDR3 DNA reads TGCGCCAGCAGTTTTGGGGTCCCCGGGAATGAGCAGTTCTTC. Translation gives CASSFGVPGNEQFF.

This clonotype was seen repeatedly, ten times or more. CDR3 in DNA: TGTGCCAGCAGCCTGACTACCCATCACTACAATGAGCAGTTCTTC. Protein sequence: CASSLTTHHYNEQFF. The chain carries TRBV7-2 and TRBJ2-1, with D maybe TRBD2 (5 bases). The germline V gene encodes CDR1 SGHTA and CDR2 FQGNSA. With 5 bases removed from V and 3 bases from J, the gap between germline ends came to 14 bases. CDR3 length equals 15 residues.

Of note for this clonotype: One junction end does not reproduce the germline sequence, and a read error may be involved. The chain is built from TRBV4-2 and TRBJ2-2; possible D gene TRBD2, 5 bases. This CDR3 has 16 residues. CDR1 LGHNA and CDR2 YNFKEQ come from the germline V gene. This CDR3 is CAISQDNERGTGELFF. The CDR3 DNA reads TGTGCCATCAGCCAAGATAACGAACGGGGCACCGGGGAGCTGTTTTTT.

To note about this clonotype: A far larger clone is just one base off, so this is likely a read error. This rearrangement joins TRBV4-1 to TRBJ2-1; D perhaps matches TRBD2 (6 bases). Germline CDR1 is MGHRA and CDR2 is YSYEKL. This CDR3 region has 17 residues. The CDR3 loop is CSSSQEGRGAHGNEQFF. The CDR3 nucleotides read TGTTCCAGCAGCCAAGAAGGGCGCGGGGCCCATGGCAATGAGCAGTTCTTC.

Worth noting for this clonotype: A read error may explain this, as a much larger clone is one base away. The chain combines TRBV18 with TRBJ1-1; D is unclear. Trimming removed 4 bases at V and 3 bases at J, with 15 bases between. Per the germline V gene, CDR1 is KGHSH and CDR2 is LQKENI. This CDR3 comprises 15 residues. CDR3 nucleotides: TGTGCCAGCTCACGCAGTGGTCGGCTGGACACTGAAGCTTTCTTT. This sequence encodes CASSRSGRLDTEAFF.

With regard to this clonotype: Since a much larger clone is just one base distant, this may be a read error. The V and J genes are TRBV6-5 and TRBJ2-7; D is uncertain. Germline loops: CDR1 MNHEY, CDR2 SVGAGI. The CDR3 runs 11 residues. DNA of the CDR3: TGTGCCGGCAGTGAATTCTACGAGCAGTACTTC. This translates into CAGSEFYEQYF.

The chain is built from TRBV14 and TRBJ2-1, with 9 positions matching TRBD2. The V segment lost 4 bases and the J segment 7 bases; nucleotides outside the gene matches: 11. The CDR3 is 16 amino acids. CDR1 is SGHDN and CDR2 is FVKESK in the germline V gene. Here the CDR3 DNA reads TGTGCCAGCAGCCCCCGAGGAGCGGGGGGCCGAAATGAGCAGTTCTTC. Amino acid sequence: CASSPRGAGGRNEQFF.